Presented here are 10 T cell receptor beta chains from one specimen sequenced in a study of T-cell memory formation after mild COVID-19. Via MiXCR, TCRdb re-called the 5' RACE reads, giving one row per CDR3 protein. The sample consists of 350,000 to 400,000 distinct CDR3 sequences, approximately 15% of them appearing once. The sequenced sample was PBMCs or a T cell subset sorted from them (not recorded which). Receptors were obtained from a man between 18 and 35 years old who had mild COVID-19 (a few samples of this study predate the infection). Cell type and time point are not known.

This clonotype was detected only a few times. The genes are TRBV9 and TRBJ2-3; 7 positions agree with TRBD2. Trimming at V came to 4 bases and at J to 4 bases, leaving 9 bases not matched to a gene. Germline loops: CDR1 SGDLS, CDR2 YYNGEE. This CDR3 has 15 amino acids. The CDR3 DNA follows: TGTGCCAGCAGCCCGGGGGGTTCCCTCCCAGATACGCAGTATTTT. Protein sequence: CASSPGGSLPDTQYF.

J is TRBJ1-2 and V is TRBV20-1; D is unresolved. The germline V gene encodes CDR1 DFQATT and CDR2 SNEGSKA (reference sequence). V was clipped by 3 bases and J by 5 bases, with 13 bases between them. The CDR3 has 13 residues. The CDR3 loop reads CSASDSRGYGYTF. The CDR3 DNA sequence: TGCAGTGCTAGTGACTCCCGAGGGTATGGCTACACCTTC.

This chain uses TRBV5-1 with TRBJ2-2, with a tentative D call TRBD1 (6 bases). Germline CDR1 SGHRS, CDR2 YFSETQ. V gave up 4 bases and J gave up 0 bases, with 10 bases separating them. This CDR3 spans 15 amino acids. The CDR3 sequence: CASSKDSANTGELFF. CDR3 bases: TGCGCCAGCAGCAAGGACAGCGCGAACACCGGGGAGCTGTTTTTT.

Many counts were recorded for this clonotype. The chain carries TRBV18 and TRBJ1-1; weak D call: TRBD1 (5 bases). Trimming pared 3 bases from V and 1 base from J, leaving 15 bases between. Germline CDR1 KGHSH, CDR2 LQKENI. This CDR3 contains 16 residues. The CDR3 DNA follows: TGTGCCAGCTCACCCGTCACAACAGGCACGAACACTGAAGCTTTCTTT. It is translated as CASSPVTTGTNTEAFF.

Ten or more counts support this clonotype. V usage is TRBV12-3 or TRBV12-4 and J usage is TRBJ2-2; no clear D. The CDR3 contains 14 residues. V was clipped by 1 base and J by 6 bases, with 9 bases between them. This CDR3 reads CASSLDGWSGELFF. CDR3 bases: TGTGCCAGCAGTTTAGATGGTTGGTCCGGGGAGCTGTTTTTT.

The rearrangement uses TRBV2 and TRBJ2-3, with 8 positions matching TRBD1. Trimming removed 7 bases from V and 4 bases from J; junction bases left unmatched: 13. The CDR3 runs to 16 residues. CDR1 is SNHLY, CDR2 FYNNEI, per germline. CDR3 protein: CASTRDRRVDADTQYF. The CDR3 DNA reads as TGTGCCAGCACTAGGGACAGGCGGGTTGACGCAGATACGCAGTATTTT.

CDR3 sequence: CASSLYSGGPGFEQFF. CDR3 in DNA: TGCGCCAGCAGCCTCTATAGCGGGGGCCCTGGTTTCGAGCAGTTCTTC. This chain connects TRBV5-1 to TRBJ2-1, with TRBD2 matching 9 bases. The trim removed 4 bases at V and 10 bases at J, leaving 15 bases unmatched. CDR3 length: 16 residues. Germline V CDR1 and CDR2: SGHRS, YFSETQ.

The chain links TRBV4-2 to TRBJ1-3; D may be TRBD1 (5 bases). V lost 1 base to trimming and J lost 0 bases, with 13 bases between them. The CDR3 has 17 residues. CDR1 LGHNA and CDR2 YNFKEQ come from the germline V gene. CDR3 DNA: TGTGCCAGCAGCCAAGTGGGGCAGGCGTTCTCTGGAAACACCATATATTTT. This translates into CASSQVGQAFSGNTIYF.

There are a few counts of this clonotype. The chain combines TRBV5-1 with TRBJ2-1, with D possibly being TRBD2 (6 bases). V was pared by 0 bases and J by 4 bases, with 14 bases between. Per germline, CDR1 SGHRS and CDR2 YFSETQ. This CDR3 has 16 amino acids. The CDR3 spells CASSLAPGVRYNEQFF. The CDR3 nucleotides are TGCGCCAGCAGCTTGGCCCCGGGGGTTCGATACAATGAGCAGTTCTTC.

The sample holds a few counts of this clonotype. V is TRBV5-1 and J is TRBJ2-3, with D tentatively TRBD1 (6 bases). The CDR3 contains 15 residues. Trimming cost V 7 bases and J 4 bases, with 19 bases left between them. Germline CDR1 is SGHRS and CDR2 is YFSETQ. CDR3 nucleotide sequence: TGCGCCAGCGGGTCAGGGGCCGTTGGCCCAGATACGCAGTATTTT. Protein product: CASGSGAVGPDTQYF.